The 27 T cell receptor beta chains below were found in one sample sequenced in a study of shared clonotypes between healthy human individuals. Clones were sequenced by immunoSEQ multiplex PCR, and TCRdb holds only the in-frame ones, with some missing. The sample consists of 500,000 to 550,000 clones, approximately 95% of them appearing once. Sequencing used naive CD4+ T cells sorted from blood. Subset here: CD45RA+ positively selected. The receptors stem from a woman under 40 in good health.

This clone came up once. The chain uses TRBV28 and TRBJ1-2, with 9 bases that match TRBD1. Trimming took 4 bases from V and 2 from J; bases not matched to a gene: 11. Germline V CDR1 and CDR2: MDHEN, SYDVKM. The CDR3 is 17 residues long. CDR3 nucleotides: TGTGCCAGCAGTTCTATTGGGGGGACAGGGACGAACTATGGCTACACCTTC. This translates into CASSSIGGTGTNYGYTF.

As DNA, the CDR3 is TGTGCCAGCAGTTCAGGGTTACCGCTCTCCTACGAGCAGTACTTC. Its translation: CASSSGLPLSYEQYF. V usage is TRBV28 and J usage is TRBJ2-7, with D possibly matching TRBD1 (5 bases). Between the trimmed V and J ends, which lost 4 bases and 0 bases, there was a span of 13 bases. Germline V CDR1 and CDR2: MDHEN, SYDVKM. CDR3 size: 15 residues.

The chain joins TRBV28 to TRBJ1-6; no clear D gene. The V end was cut by 2 bases, the J end by 8 bases, with 10 bases between. The CDR3 length is 14 residues. Per germline, CDR1 MDHEN and CDR2 SYDVKM. The CDR3 here is CASSLNSQYSPLHF. As DNA, the CDR3 is TGTGCCAGCAGTTTAAATTCCCAATATTCACCCCTCCACTTT. The entire variable domain, with the rest obtained from reference TRBV28 and TRBJ1-6, is as follows: DVKVTQSSRYLVKRTGEKVFLECVQDMDHENMFWYRQDPGLGLRLIYFSYDVKMKEKGDIPEGYSVSREKKERFSLILESASTNQTSMYLCASSLNSQYSPLHFGNGTRLTVT.

Written as DNA, the CDR3 is TGTGCCAGCAGTTTACGGATACTAGCGGGAGGTTCCCACGAGCAGTACTTC. Residues: CASSLRILAGGSHEQYF. The rearrangement uses TRBV28 and TRBJ2-5; 12 positions match TRBD2. The assigned J gene may be wrong: the sequence end matches TRBJ2-7 better. CDR1 and CDR2 from the germline V gene are MDHEN and SYDVKM. CDR3 length equals 17 residues.

The genes are TRBV10-3 and TRBJ1-1; no definite D call. Germline V gene lookup returns CDR1 ENHRY and CDR2 SYGVKD. Trimming stripped 8 bases from V and 5 bases from J, with 15 bases between. The CDR3 spans 13 residues. The CDR3 region is CAIGAWRRTEAFF. The CDR3 coding sequence is TGTGCCATCGGTGCCTGGCGAAGGACTGAAGCTTTCTTT.

The chain employs TRBV28 and TRBJ2-7; maybe TRBD2 (6 bases). Germline V gives CDR1 MDHEN, CDR2 SYDVKM. This CDR3 comprises 14 residues. The V gene lost 3 bases and the J gene lost 4 bases, with 13 bases spanning the gap. CDR3 in DNA: TGTGCCAGCAGTTTGGGCGGGAAAATTTACGAGCAGTACTTC. It codes for CASSLGGKIYEQYF. The full variable domain, rest sourced from reference TRBV28 and TRBJ2-7, is DVKVTQSSRYLVKRTGEKVFLECVQDMDHENMFWYRQDPGLGLRLIYFSYDVKMKEKGDIPEGYSVSREKKERFSLILESASTNQTSMYLCASSLGGKIYEQYFGPGTRLTVT.

This chain uses TRBV18 with TRBJ2-7, with a weak D call TRBD1 (7 bases). The CDR3 is 15 amino acids. Trimming removed 0 bases from V and 6 bases from J, with 15 bases in between. Germline V gives CDR1 KGHSH, CDR2 LQKENI. CDR3 loop: CASSPPKGAGSEQYF. The DNA of the CDR3 is TGTGCCAGCTCACCACCTAAGGGGGCGGGATCCGAGCAGTACTTC.

This rearrangement joins TRBV9 to TRBJ2-3; TRBD2 matches at 10 bases. Germline assignment: CDR1 SGDLS and CDR2 YYNGEE. V gave up 4 bases and J gave up 0 bases; unmatched junction bases: 5. The CDR3 is made up of 16 amino acids. The CDR3 protein is CASSIGLAVSTDTQYF. The CDR3 DNA is TGTGCCAGCAGCATCGGACTAGCGGTTAGCACAGATACGCAGTATTTT.

V is TRBV30 and J is TRBJ2-1, with D unclear. The CDR3 covers 11 residues. In germline, CDR1 is GTSNPN, CDR2 SVGIG (reference sequence). V was trimmed by 2 bases and J by 8 bases, leaving 7 bases between them. As DNA, the CDR3 is TGTGCCTGGAGTAGTACGTATGAGCAGTTCTTC. Translation gives CAWSSTYEQFF.

This rearrangement joins TRBV27 to TRBJ2-5; TRBD1 is a possible D gene (5 bases). CDR3 length equals 13 residues. V lost 2 bases to trimming and J lost 4 bases, with 8 bases between them. The germline CDR1 and CDR2 sequences are MNHEY and SMNVEV (reference sequence). The chain's CDR3 is CASSLMQGETQYF. The CDR3 DNA follows: TGTGCCAGCAGTTTAATGCAGGGAGAGACCCAGTACTTC.

Remarks on this clone: The junction departs from the called germline gene at one end, perhaps through a read error. The V call is TRBV6-1, the J call TRBJ2-1; 11 nucleotides line up with TRBD2. The CDR3 sequence is 14 residues long. In germline, CDR1 is MNHNS, CDR2 SASEGT. The CDR3, as DNA: TGTGCCAGTAGCGGGAGGGCCCCTTACATTGAGCAGTTCTTC. Translation gives CASSGRAPYIEQFF.

A note on this clone: One end of the junction does not line up with germline, which may come from a read error. The V call is TRBV2, the J call TRBJ2-7; D might be TRBD2 (7 bases). From germline, CDR1 is SNHLY and CDR2 FYNNEI. CDR3 length: 16 amino acids. CDR3 sequence (DNA): TGTGCCAGCAGCGAAGGTAGGGGGAGGGCCAACTACGAGCAGTACTTC. Residues: CASSEGRGRANYEQYF.

The CDR3, as DNA: TGTGCCAGCAGCCCTCGGGACCCCCCCTACGAGCAGTACTTC. This encodes CASSPRDPPYEQYF. This chain links TRBV13 with TRBJ2-7; D could derive from TRBD1 or TRBD2 (5 bases each). Germline V gives CDR1 PRHDT, CDR2 FYEKMQ (reference sequence). The CDR3 is made up of 14 amino acids. Trimming removed 5 bases from V and 2 bases from J, with 13 bases in between. Filled out from reference TRBV13 and TRBJ2-7, the complete variable domain reads AAGVIQSPRHLIKEKRETATLKCYPIPRHDTVYWYQQGPGQDPQFLISFYEKMQSDKGSIPDRFSAQQFSDYHSELNMSSLELGDSALYFCASSPRDPPYEQYFGPGTRLTVT.

V gene TRBV7-2 combines with J gene TRBJ2-3, with unresolved D. V lost 5 bases and J 3 bases, leaving 6 bases between the germline ends. There are 12 residues in the CDR3. Germline CDR1 is SGHTA and CDR2 is FQGNSA. The DNA of the CDR3 is TGTGCCAGCAGCCAACTAACAGATACGCAGTATTTT. This encodes CASSQLTDTQYF.

The chain carries TRBV28 and TRBJ1-2; no reliable D call. Germline CDR1 MDHEN, CDR2 SYDVKM. The CDR3 spans 14 residues. V lost 11 bases to trimming and J lost 4 bases, with 20 bases between them. This CDR3 reads CASRRHQERYGYTF. CDR3 DNA: TGTGCCTCCCGGCGGCACCAGGAACGCTATGGCTACACCTTC.

The chain links TRBV29-1 to TRBJ1-1; maybe TRBD1 (5 bases). The germline gives CDR1 SQVTM, CDR2 ANQGSEA. This CDR3 is 11 amino acids long. The ends were cut back, 3 bases at V and 6 bases at J, with 8 bases in the middle. CDR3 coding DNA: TGCAGCGTTGATAGGGGACCTGAAGCTTTCTTT. This translates into CSVDRGPEAFF.

This chain joins TRBV28 and TRBJ2-7, with D possibly TRBD1 on 6 matching bases. The CDR3 contains 12 residues. V was pared by 8 bases and J by 0 bases, with 8 bases between. Germline V gene lookup returns CDR1 MDHEN and CDR2 SYDVKM. CDR3 bases: TGTGCCAGCCGACAGGTCTCCTACGAGCAGTACTTC. This encodes CASRQVSYEQYF.

The chain couples TRBV6-1 to TRBJ2-7; the D gene is possibly TRBD2 (6 bases). The germline V gene has CDR1 MNHNS and CDR2 SASEGT. The V gene lost 2 bases and the J gene lost 5 bases, with 13 bases spanning the gap. CDR3 length: 14 amino acids. The CDR3 DNA reads TGTGCCAGCAGTGAAACGGGGAGGAGGCACGAGCAGTACTTC. As protein: CASSETGRRHEQYF.

CDR3 nucleotides: TGTGCCAGCAGTTACGGGGATATGATCAGCTCCTACGAGCAGTACTTC. Amino acid sequence: CASSYGDMISSYEQYF. The chain recombines TRBV6-5 with TRBJ2-5; D is unresolved. The J call is uncertain, as TRBJ2-7 better fits the DNA end. CDR1 MNHEY and CDR2 SVGAGI come from the germline V gene. CDR3 length: 16 residues.

This clone was detected once. The chain carries TRBV2 and TRBJ2-7, with D unresolved. V lost 6 bases, J lost 7 bases, and 16 bases lay in between. The CDR3 contains 13 residues. Germline lookup yields CDR1 SNHLY and CDR2 FYNNEI. This CDR3 reads CASRMSGRIEQYF. CDR3 nucleotides: TGTGCCAGCAGAATGTCGGGCCGCATTGAGCAGTACTTC. The complete variable domain, with remaining parts taken from reference TRBV2 and TRBJ2-7, reads EPEVTQTPSHQVTQMGQEVILRCVPISNHLYFYWYRQILGQKVEFLVSFYNNEISEKSEIFDDQFSVERPDGSNFTLKIRSTKLEDSAMYFCASRMSGRIEQYFGPGTRLTVT.

The chain joins TRBV5-1 to TRBJ1-2; possible D gene TRBD1, 5 bases. V lost 0 bases to trimming and J lost 7 bases, with 13 bases between them. This CDR3 is built from 14 residues. Germline CDR1 is SGHRS and CDR2 is YFSETQ. CDR3 DNA sequence: TGCGCCAGCAGCTTGGTTCAGGGTACTAGTGGCTACACCTTC. It codes for CASSLVQGTSGYTF.

The chain recombines TRBV18 with TRBJ1-1; D is ambiguous. The CDR3 is 14 amino acids. V lost 0 bases to trimming and J lost 4 bases, with 9 bases between them. Germline V lookup: CDR1 KGHSH, CDR2 LQKENI. DNA of the CDR3: TGTGCCAGCTCACCACCGGGGTTGGGCACTGAAGCTTTCTTT. This codes for CASSPPGLGTEAFF.

The rearrangement joins TRBV29-1 to TRBJ2-7; TRBD1 is a possible D gene (6 bases). Trimming left V 4 bases short and J 3 bases short, with 16 bases between. The CDR3 is made up of 14 amino acids. Germline lookup yields CDR1 SQVTM and CDR2 ANQGSEA. The CDR3 protein is CSVVPGTGIYEQYF. DNA of the CDR3: TGCAGCGTTGTCCCCGGAACAGGGATCTACGAGCAGTACTTC.

The chain links TRBV4-2 to TRBJ2-7, with 14 positions matching TRBD2. Per germline, CDR1 LGHNA and CDR2 YNFKEQ. The J segment lost 1 base and the V segment lost 4 bases, leaving 6 bases of the junction unmatched. This CDR3 region has 17 residues. The CDR3 DNA sequence: TGTGCCAGCAGCCTAGGGACTAGCGGGAGTGGGTCCTACGAGCAGTACTTC. This gives the protein CASSLGTSGSGSYEQYF.

The J gene is TRBJ2-5, the V gene TRBV5-8, with TRBD1 matching 7 bases. Germline CDR1 is SGHTS and CDR2 is YDEGEE. CDR3 length: 16 amino acids. The trim removed 0 bases at V and 4 bases at J, leaving 9 bases unmatched. The CDR3, as DNA: TGTGCCAGCAGCTTGGGAGCGCCGAAGGGGGCAGAGACCCAGTACTTC. The encoded protein is CASSLGAPKGAETQYF.

The rearrangement joins TRBV2 to TRBJ2-3; either TRBD1 or TRBD2 may supply D (5 bases each). Trimming stripped 5 bases from V and 2 bases from J, with 17 bases between. Germline values: CDR1 SNHLY, CDR2 FYNNEI. This CDR3 spans 16 amino acids. In DNA, the CDR3 is TGTGCCAGCAGTCGGTTGGGGGTTGGTGTCACAGATACGCAGTATTTT. The encoded protein is CASSRLGVGVTDTQYF.

This chain joins TRBV15 and TRBJ2-2, with 8 bases that match TRBD2. The V gene end was trimmed by 0 bases and the J gene end by 5 bases; junction bases not matched to a gene: 17. Germline values: CDR1 LNHNV, CDR2 YYDKDF (reference sequence). The CDR3 consists of 20 residues. CDR3 amino acids: CATSRDYAGGRPPSTGELFF. The CDR3 nucleotides read TGTGCCACCAGCAGAGATTATGCGGGAGGACGCCCTCCGAGTACCGGGGAGCTGTTTTTT.